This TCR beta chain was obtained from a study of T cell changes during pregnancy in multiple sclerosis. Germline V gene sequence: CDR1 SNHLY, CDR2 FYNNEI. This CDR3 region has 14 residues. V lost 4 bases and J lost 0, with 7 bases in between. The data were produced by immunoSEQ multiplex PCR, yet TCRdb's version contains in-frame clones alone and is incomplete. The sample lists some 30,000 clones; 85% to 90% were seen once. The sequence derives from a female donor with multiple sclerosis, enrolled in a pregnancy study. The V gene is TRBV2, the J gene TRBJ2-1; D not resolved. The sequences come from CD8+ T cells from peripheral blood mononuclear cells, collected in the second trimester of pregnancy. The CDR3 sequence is CASSVAGSYNEQFF. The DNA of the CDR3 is TGTGCCAGCAGTGTCGCAGGCTCCTACAATGAGCAGTTCTTC.